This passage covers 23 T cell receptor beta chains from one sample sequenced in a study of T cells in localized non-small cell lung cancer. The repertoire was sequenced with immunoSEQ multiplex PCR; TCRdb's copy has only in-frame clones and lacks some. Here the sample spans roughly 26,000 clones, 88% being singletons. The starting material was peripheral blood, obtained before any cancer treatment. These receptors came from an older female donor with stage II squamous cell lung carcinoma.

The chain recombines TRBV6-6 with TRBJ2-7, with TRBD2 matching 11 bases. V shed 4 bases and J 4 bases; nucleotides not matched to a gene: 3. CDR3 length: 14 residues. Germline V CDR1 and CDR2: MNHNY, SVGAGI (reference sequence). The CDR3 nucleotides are TGTGCCAGCAGTTCGACTAGCGGGAAGTACGAGCAGTACTTC. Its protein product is CASSSTSGKYEQYF.

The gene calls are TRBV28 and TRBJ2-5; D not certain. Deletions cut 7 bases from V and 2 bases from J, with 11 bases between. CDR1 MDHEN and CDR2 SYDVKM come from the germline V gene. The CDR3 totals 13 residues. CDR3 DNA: TGTGCCAGCATTGGGTACGATCAAGAGACCCAGTACTTC. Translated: CASIGYDQETQYF.

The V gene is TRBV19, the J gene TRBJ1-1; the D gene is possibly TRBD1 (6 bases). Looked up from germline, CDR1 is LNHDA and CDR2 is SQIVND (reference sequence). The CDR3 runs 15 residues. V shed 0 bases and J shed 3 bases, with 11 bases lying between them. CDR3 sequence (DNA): TGTGCCAGTAGTATAGAGGTCAGGGGATACACTGAAGCTTTCTTT. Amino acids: CASSIEVRGYTEAFF.

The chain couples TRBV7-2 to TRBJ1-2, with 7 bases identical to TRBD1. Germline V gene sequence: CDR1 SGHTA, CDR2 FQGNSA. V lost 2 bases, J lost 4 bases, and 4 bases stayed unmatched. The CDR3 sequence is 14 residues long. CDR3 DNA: TGTGCCAGCAGCTTAATGGGACAGCCCTATGGCTACACCTTC. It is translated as CASSLMGQPYGYTF.

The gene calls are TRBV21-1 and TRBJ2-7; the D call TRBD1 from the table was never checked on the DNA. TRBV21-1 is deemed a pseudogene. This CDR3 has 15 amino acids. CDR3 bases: TGTGCCAGCAGCAAAGCTGGCAGGGGTACCTACGAGCAGTACTTC. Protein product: CASSKAGRGTYEQYF.

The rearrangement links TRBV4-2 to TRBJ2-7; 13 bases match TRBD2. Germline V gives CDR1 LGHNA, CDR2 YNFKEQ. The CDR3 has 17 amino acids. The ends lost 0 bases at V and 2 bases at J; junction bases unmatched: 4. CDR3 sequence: CASSQDLGLAGAYEQYF. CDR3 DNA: TGTGCCAGCAGCCAAGATCTAGGACTAGCGGGAGCCTACGAGCAGTACTTC.

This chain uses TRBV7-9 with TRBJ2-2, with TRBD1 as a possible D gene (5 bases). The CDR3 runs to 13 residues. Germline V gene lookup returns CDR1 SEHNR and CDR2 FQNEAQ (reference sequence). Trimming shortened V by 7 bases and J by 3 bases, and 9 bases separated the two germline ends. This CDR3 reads CASTDTYTGELFF. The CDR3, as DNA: TGTGCCAGCACGGACACTTACACCGGGGAGCTGTTTTTT.

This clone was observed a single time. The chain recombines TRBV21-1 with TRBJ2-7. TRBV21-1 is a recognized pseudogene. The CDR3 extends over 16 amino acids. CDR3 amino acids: CASSKFPDDRIYEQYF. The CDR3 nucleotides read TGTGCCAGCAGCAAATTCCCGGATGACCGAATCTACGAGCAGTACTTC.

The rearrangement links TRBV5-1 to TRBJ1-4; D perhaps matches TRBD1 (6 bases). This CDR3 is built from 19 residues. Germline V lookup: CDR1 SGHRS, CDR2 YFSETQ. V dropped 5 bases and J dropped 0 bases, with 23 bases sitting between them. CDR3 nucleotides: TGCGCCAGCAGTTATGCCATCTTTTTTAGACAGGCAACTAATGAAAAACTGTTTTTT. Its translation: CASSYAIFFRQATNEKLFF.

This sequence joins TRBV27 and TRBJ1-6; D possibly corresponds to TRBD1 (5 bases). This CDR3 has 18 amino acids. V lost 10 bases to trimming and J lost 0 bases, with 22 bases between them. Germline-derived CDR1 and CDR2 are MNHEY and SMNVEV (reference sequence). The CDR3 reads CATPDSLSLSSYNSPLHF. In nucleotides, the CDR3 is TGTGCCACCCCAGACAGCCTATCTCTCAGCTCCTATAATTCACCCCTCCACTTT.

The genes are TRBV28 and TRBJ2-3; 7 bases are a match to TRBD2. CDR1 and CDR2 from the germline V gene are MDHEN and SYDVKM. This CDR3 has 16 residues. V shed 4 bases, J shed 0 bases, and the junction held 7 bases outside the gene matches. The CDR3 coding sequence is TGTGCCAGCAGTTACCAGAGCGGGATTAGCACAGATACGCAGTATTTT. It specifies CASSYQSGISTDTQYF.

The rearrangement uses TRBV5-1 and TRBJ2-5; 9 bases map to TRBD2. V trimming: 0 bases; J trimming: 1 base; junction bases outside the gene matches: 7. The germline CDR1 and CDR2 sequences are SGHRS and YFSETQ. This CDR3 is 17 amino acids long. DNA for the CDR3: TGCGCCAGCAGCTTGGCCTCTGGCGGGGGGGCCCAAGAGACCCAGTACTTC. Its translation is CASSLASGGGAQETQYF.

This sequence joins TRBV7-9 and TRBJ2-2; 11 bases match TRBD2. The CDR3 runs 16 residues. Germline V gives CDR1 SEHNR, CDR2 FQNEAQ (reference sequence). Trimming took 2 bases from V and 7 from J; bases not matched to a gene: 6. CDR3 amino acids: CASSLRLAGGVGELFF. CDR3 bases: TGTGCCAGCAGCTTAAGGCTAGCGGGAGGAGTCGGGGAGCTGTTTTTT.

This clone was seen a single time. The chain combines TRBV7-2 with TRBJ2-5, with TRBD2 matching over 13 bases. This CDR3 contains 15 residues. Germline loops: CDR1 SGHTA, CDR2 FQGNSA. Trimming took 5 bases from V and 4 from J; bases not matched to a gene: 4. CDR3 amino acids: CASSLGTSGAETQYF. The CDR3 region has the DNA TGTGCCAGCAGCCTCGGGACTAGCGGGGCAGAGACCCAGTACTTC.

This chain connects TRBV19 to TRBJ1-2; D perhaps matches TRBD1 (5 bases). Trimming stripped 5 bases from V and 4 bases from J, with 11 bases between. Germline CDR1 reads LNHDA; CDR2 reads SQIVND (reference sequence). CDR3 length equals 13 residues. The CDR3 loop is CASSPTVTYGYTF. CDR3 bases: TGTGCCAGTAGTCCGACAGTAACCTATGGCTACACCTTC.

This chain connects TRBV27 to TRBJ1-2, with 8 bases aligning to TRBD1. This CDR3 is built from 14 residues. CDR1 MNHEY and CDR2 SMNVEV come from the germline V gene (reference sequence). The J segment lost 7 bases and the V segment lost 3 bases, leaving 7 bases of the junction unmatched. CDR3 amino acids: CASSFLGQGGGYTF. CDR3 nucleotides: TGTGCCAGCAGTTTCCTCGGACAGGGCGGTGGCTACACCTTC.

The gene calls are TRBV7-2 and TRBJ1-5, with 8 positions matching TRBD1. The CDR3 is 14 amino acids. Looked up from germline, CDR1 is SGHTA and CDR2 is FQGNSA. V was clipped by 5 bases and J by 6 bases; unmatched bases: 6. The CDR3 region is CASSRDRFSQPQHF. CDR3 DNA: TGTGCCAGCAGCCGGGACAGGTTCAGTCAGCCCCAGCATTTT.

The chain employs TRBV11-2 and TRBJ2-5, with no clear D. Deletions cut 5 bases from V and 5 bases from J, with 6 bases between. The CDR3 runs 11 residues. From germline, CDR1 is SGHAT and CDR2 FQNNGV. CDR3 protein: CASSLLETQYF. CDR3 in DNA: TGTGCCAGCAGCCTCTTGGAGACCCAGTACTTC.

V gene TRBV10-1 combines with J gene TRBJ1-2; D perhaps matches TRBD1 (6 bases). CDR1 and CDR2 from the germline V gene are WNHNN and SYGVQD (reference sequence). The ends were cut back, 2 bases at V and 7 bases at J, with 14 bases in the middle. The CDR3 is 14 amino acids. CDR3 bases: TGCGCCAGCAGTGAGACCGGGGGCACCTCTGGCTACACCTTC. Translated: CASSETGGTSGYTF.

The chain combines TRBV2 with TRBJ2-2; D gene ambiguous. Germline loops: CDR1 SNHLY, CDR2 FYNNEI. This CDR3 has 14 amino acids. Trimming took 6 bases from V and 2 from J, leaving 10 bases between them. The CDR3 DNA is TGTGCCAGCAGAGCAGACGGAAACACCGGGGAGCTGTTTTTT. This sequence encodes CASRADGNTGELFF.

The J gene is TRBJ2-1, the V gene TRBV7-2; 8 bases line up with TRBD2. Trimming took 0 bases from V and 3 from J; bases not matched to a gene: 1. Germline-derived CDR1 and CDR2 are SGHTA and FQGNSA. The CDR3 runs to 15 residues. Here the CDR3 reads CASSLAGRGYNEQFF. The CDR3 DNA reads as TGTGCCAGCAGCTTAGCCGGGAGGGGCTACAATGAGCAGTTCTTC.

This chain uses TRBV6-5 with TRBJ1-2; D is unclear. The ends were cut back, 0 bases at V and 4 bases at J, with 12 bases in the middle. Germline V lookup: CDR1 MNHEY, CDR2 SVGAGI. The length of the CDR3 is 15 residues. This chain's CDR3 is CASSYSLQAPYGYTF. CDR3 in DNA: TGTGCCAGCAGTTACTCTCTCCAGGCGCCCTATGGCTACACCTTC.

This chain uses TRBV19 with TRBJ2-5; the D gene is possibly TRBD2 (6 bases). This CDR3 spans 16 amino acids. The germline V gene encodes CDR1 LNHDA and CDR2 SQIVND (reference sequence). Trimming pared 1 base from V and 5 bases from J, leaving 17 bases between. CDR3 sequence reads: CASSIAAYRGTETQYF. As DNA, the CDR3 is TGTGCCAGTAGTATAGCTGCCTACCGGGGGACTGAGACCCAGTACTTC.